This TCR beta chain was documented in a study of blood T cell repertoires in COVID-19. Here immunoSEQ multiplex PCR was the method, and the copy in TCRdb shows in-frame clones only, minus some. The table has 200,000 to 250,000 clones, under 90% seen once. J gave up 1 base and V 6 bases, and 19 bases lay outside the gene matches. CDR3 size: 19 residues. The V gene's germline CDR1 is MNHNY and CDR2 SVGAGI (reference sequence). This clonotype originated in a woman in her thirties or forties who had been exposed to COVID-19. This chain uses TRBV6-6 with TRBJ1-1; TRBD1 aligns across 8 bases. The sequencing sample was made of PBMCs or T cells enriched from blood (not recorded which). The CDR3 nucleotides are TGTGCCAGCAGCTCTCCCCTCTCCAGGGGGCGCACCGGGAACACTGAAGCTTTCTTT. Its protein product is CASSSPLSRGRTGNTEAFF.